This entry lists 20 T cell receptor beta chains sequenced from one sample in a study of blood T cell repertoires in COVID-19. TCRdb keeps only in-frame clones here, not all; method: immunoSEQ multiplex PCR. The top ten clones hold more than 7% of a sample with approximately 200,000 clones, roughly 91% of them seen once. Specimen: PBMCs or T cells enriched from blood (not recorded which). The receptor set was obtained from a man aged 30-40 years in a cohort exposed to, infected with or recovered from COVID-19 (not recorded which).

The chain joins TRBV28 to TRBJ2-5; D may be TRBD1 (5 bases). V was clipped by 8 bases and J by 7 bases, with 17 bases between them. The CDR3 is 13 amino acids. Per germline, CDR1 MDHEN and CDR2 SYDVKM. The CDR3 loop is CASGSQGPRTQYF. CDR3 sequence (DNA): TGTGCCAGCGGGTCCCAGGGCCCCCGGACCCAGTACTTC.

The chain combines TRBV21-1 with TRBJ2-7; no DNA check was done on the table's D call, TRBD2. TRBV21-1 is shown as a pseudogene. The CDR3 is 15 amino acids. The CDR3 spells CASSKERRDSYEQYF. The DNA for the CDR3 is TGTGCCAGCAGCAAAGAGCGGCGGGACTCCTACGAGCAGTACTTC.

This clone was observed a few times. The rearrangement joins TRBV28 to TRBJ2-1, with a possible D match to TRBD1 (6 bases). Germline V gives CDR1 MDHEN, CDR2 SYDVKM. V was pared by 7 bases and J by 7 bases, with 14 bases between. The CDR3 spans 13 residues. The CDR3 here is CASTPGHQNEQFF. DNA of the CDR3: TGTGCCAGCACCCCGGGACACCAGAATGAGCAGTTCTTC.

V usage is TRBV28 and J usage is TRBJ1-5; D gene unclear. Trimming took off 5 bases at V and 5 bases at J, with 10 bases between the two ends. Germline V gene data show CDR1 as MDHEN and CDR2 as SYDVKM. The CDR3 runs to 13 residues. CDR3 bases: TGTGCCAGCAGTCCTACTCGCTATCAGCCCCAGCATTTT. Protein: CASSPTRYQPQHF.

The V call is TRBV2, the J call TRBJ1-4; D call uncertain. This CDR3 has 13 residues. CDR1 is SNHLY and CDR2 is FYNNEI in the germline V gene. Trimming cost V 0 bases and J 6 bases, with 5 bases left between them. Written as DNA, the CDR3 is TGTGCCAGCAGTGAAGCGGAGCATGAAAAACTGTTTTTT. Amino acid sequence: CASSEAEHEKLFF.

The chain has TRBV10-2 and TRBJ2-3, with D possibly TRBD1 on 5 matching bases. The CDR3 consists of 13 residues. With 8 bases removed from V and 4 bases from J, the gap between germline ends came to 13 bases. Germline CDR1 is WSHSY and CDR2 is SAAADI. The CDR3 region is CASAPTDPDTQYF. The CDR3 coding sequence is TGCGCCAGCGCCCCGACAGACCCAGATACGCAGTATTTT.

This clone was recorded only once. The V and J genes are TRBV24-1 and TRBJ2-1, with TRBD2 matching 12 bases. The CDR3 consists of 24 residues. Per germline, CDR1 KGHDR and CDR2 SFDVKD. Unmatched junction bases numbered 30, after V lost 4 bases and J lost 6 bases. This CDR3 is CATSEQGRPGRGKTSGRLFNEQFF. The CDR3 nucleotides read TGTGCCACCAGTGAGCAAGGGCGGCCAGGACGGGGAAAAACTAGCGGGAGGCTGTTCAATGAGCAGTTCTTC.

The chain is built from TRBV9 and TRBJ1-1; the match to TRBD1 covers 9 bases. CDR1 is SGDLS, CDR2 YYNGEE, per germline. This CDR3 is 13 amino acids long. The trim removed 5 bases at V and 5 bases at J, leaving 4 bases unmatched. The CDR3 DNA reads TGTGCCAGCAGTCTTGGACAGGGGACTGAAGCTTTCTTT. The encoded protein is CASSLGQGTEAFF.

The CDR3 spells CASKPDGVYGYTF. CDR3 nucleotide sequence: TGTGCCAGTAAACCCGACGGGGTTTATGGCTACACCTTC. The rearrangement links TRBV19 to TRBJ1-2; D call uncertain. CDR1 is LNHDA and CDR2 is SQIVND in the germline V gene (reference sequence). Trimming pared 7 bases from V and 5 bases from J, leaving 14 bases between. This CDR3 is built from 13 residues.

Of note for this clone: At one of its ends the junction is not consistent with the germline gene, which may arise from a read error. In DNA, the CDR3 is TGCGCCAGCAGCCAACCAGGGGACGGGGACGTAATTTTT. This codes for CASSQPGDGDVIF. The rearrangement joins TRBV4-1 to TRBJ1-4; TRBD1 might be the D (6 bases). This CDR3 is 13 amino acids long. Germline-derived CDR1 and CDR2 are MGHRA and YSYEKL.

The chain combines TRBV28 with TRBJ1-2, with 7 bases that match TRBD1. The CDR3 contains 14 residues. Germline lookup yields CDR1 MDHEN and CDR2 SYDVKM. The ends lost 8 bases at V and 7 bases at J; junction bases unmatched: 13. The DNA of the CDR3 is TGTGCCAGCTCGACAGGGTCAATTGGTCGTGGCTACACCTTC. Protein product: CASSTGSIGRGYTF.

V and J are TRBV24-1 and TRBJ2-5; D is undetermined. The CDR3 spans 13 residues. Per germline, CDR1 KGHDR and CDR2 SFDVKD. V dropped 3 bases and J dropped 0 bases, with 4 bases sitting between them. CDR3 in DNA: TGTGCCACCAGTGATCGGGACCAAGAGACCCAGTACTTC. Translating it yields CATSDRDQETQYF.

This sequence joins TRBV11-1 and TRBJ2-1; maybe TRBD1 (9 bases). V lost 5 bases and J 4 bases, leaving 18 bases between the germline ends. The CDR3 spans 16 residues. Germline values: CDR1 SGHAT, CDR2 FQDESV (reference sequence). The CDR3 region is CASSRGGTGIYNEQFF. In DNA form, the CDR3 reads TGTGCCAGCAGCCGGGGGGGGACAGGGATATACAATGAGCAGTTCTTC.

The rearrangement links TRBV7-9 to TRBJ1-2, with a weak D call TRBD1 (5 bases). Trimming pared 5 bases from V and 3 bases from J, leaving 16 bases between. Germline V gives CDR1 SEHNR, CDR2 FQNEAQ (reference sequence). The CDR3 extends over 15 amino acids. In DNA, the CDR3 is TGTGCCAGCAGCCCGGACATGTTCGCCCACTATGGCTACACCTTC. Protein sequence: CASSPDMFAHYGYTF.

This clone was counted a few times. The chain joins TRBV5-6 to TRBJ1-5; 7 bases are a match to TRBD1. The CDR3 spans 15 residues. Unmatched junction bases numbered 3, after V lost 3 bases and J lost 0 bases. Germline CDR1 SGHDT, CDR2 YYEEEE. The CDR3, as DNA: TGTGCCAGCAGCTCCCGACAGGGTAGCAATCAGCCCCAGCATTTT. Protein product: CASSSRQGSNQPQHF. The entire variable domain, with the rest obtained from reference TRBV5-6 and TRBJ1-5, is as follows: DAGVTQSPTHLIKTRGQQVTLRCSPKSGHDTVSWYQQALGQGPQFIFQYYEEEERQRGNFPDRFSGHQFPNYSSELNVNALLLGDSALYLCASSSRQGSNQPQHFGDGTRLSIL.

This clone was counted once. V is TRBV24-1 and J is TRBJ2-7, with D possibly TRBD2 on 6 matching bases. The germline CDR1 and CDR2 sequences are KGHDR and SFDVKD. The CDR3 sequence is 14 residues long. The ends were cut back, 9 bases at V and 3 bases at J, with 17 bases in the middle. Written as DNA, the CDR3 is TGTGCCACCCTTACGGCGGGAAGCTACTACGAGCAGTACTTC. It is translated as CATLTAGSYYEQYF.

The chain carries TRBV3-1 (or the pseudogene TRBV3-2) and TRBJ2-1; 11 bases are shared with TRBD2. CDR3 length equals 16 residues. Losses at the gene ends were 0 bases for V and 5 bases for J; bases not matched to a gene: 3. Germline assignment: CDR1 LGHDT and CDR2 YNNKEL (reference sequence). CDR3 sequence (DNA): TGTGCCAGCAGCCAAGATTTGGGACTAGCGGACAATGAGCAGTTCTTC. Encoded protein: CASSQDLGLADNEQFF.

CDR3 DNA sequence: TGTGCCAGCTCACGGTCGGAGGAGACCCAGTACTTC. Amino acid sequence: CASSRSEETQYF. The V and J genes are TRBV18 and TRBJ2-5, with D unclear. V lost 4 bases and J 5 bases, leaving 8 bases between the germline ends. In germline, CDR1 is KGHSH, CDR2 LQKENI. This CDR3 is 12 amino acids long. The full variable domain, its missing parts supplied by reference TRBV18 and TRBJ2-5, is NAGVMQNPRHLVRRRGQEARLRCSPMKGHSHVYWYRQLPEEGLKFMVYLQKENIIDESGMPKERFSAEFPKEGPSILRIQQVVRGDSAAYFCASSRSEETQYFGPGTRLLVL.

The chain recombines TRBV6-2 or TRBV6-3 with TRBJ2-7; D is possibly TRBD2 (5 bases). The length of the CDR3 is 16 residues. CDR1 and CDR2 (germline): MNHEY, SVGEGT. V lost 4 bases and J lost 3, with 19 bases in between. The CDR3 nucleotides are TGTGCCAGCAGTTCCGGACTCATGACCTCCCACTACGAGCAGTACTTC. As protein: CASSSGLMTSHYEQYF.

V gene TRBV6-5 combines with J gene TRBJ1-3, with TRBD1 as a possible D gene (5 bases). The CDR3 covers 13 residues. The V and J ends lost 6 bases and 2 bases respectively, with 8 bases between them. Germline CDR1 reads MNHEY; CDR2 reads SVGAGI. The CDR3 DNA reads as TGTGCCAGCAGCCAGGGAACTGGAAACACCATATATTTT. Encoded protein: CASSQGTGNTIYF.